This TCR beta chain is drawn from a study of shared clonotypes between healthy human individuals. Study-wide findings and caveats: A handful of donors held approximately 4.5% of naive CD4 clonotypes in common. Relative to clonotypes present in all four donors, those not shared had lower generation probabilities.

Sequencing used immunoSEQ multiplex PCR; TCRdb keeps in-frame clones, though not all of them. The sample lists approximately 180,000 clones, 85% to 95% occurring once. Comment on this clone: Its antigen is still unknown.

The CDR3 covers 13 residues. The germline V and J ends were trimmed by 4 bases and 4 bases, with 10 bases remaining between them. Germline-derived CDR1 and CDR2 are ENHRY and SYGVKD. The sample was naive CD4+ T cells sorted from blood. This sample's subset: CD45RA+ positively selected. This rearrangement joins TRBV10-3 to TRBJ1-1; D remains unclear. This clonotype originated in a woman aged 25 to 39 in good health. Written as DNA, the CDR3 is TGTGCCATCAGTGGGGTTGGGTTCACTGAAGCTTTCTTT. Translating gives CAISGVGFTEAFF.